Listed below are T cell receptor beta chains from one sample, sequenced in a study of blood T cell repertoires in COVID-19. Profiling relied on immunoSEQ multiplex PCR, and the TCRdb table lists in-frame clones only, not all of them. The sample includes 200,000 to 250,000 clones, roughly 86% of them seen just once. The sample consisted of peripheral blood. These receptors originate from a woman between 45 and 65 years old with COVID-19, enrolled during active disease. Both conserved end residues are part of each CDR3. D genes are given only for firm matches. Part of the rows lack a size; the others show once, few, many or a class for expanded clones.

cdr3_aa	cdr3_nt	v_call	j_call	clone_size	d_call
CASSSRGGGTDTQYF	TGTGCCAGCAGTTCCCGCGGGGGGGGCACAGATACGCAGTATTTT	TRBV27	TRBJ2-3	-	TRBD2
CASSIDKGRWNIQYF	TGTGCCAGTAGTATAGATAAAGGGAGGTGGAACATTCAGTACTTC	TRBV19	TRBJ2-4	-	-
CASSLGGDRGESEAFF	TGTGCCAGCAGCTTGGGAGGTGACAGGGGAGAAAGTGAAGCTTTCTTT	TRBV5-8	TRBJ1-1	-	TRBD1
CSVTTGRYEQYF	TGCAGCGTCACGACAGGACGCTACGAGCAGTACTTC	TRBV29-1	TRBJ2-7	-	-
CASSLYSGGRETQYF	TGTGCCAGCAGCCTTTACTCAGGGGGACGGGAGACCCAGTACTTC	TRBV3-1/TRBV3-2	TRBJ2-5	-	TRBD1
CAWRDRDILVNTEAFF	TGTGCCTGGAGGGACAGGGATATCCTCGTAAACACTGAAGCTTTCTTT	TRBV30	TRBJ1-1	-	TRBD1
CASSIGFRGPYQPQHF	TGTGCCAGTAGTATAGGGTTCAGGGGGCCCTATCAGCCCCAGCATTTT	TRBV19	TRBJ1-5	once	TRBD1
CASRAGGASNYGYTF	TGTGCCAGCAGGGCAGGGGGCGCATCTAACTATGGCTACACCTTC	TRBV6-5	TRBJ1-2	-	TRBD1
CASSQGRGNQPQHF	TGTGCCAGCAGCCAAGGACGGGGTAATCAGCCCCAGCATTTT	TRBV3-1/TRBV3-2	TRBJ1-5	-	-
CASSPGTGGRKRGYTF	TGTGCCAGCAGCCCGGGGACAGGGGGCAGAAAACGTGGCTACACCTTC	TRBV6-9	TRBJ1-2	-	TRBD1
CASSPGGGGIDGYTF	TGTGCCAGCAGTCCCGGCGGCGGAGGAATAGATGGCTACACCTTC	TRBV27	TRBJ1-2	-	-
CASSLSRSTDTQYF	TGTGCCAGCAGCTTATCTAGGAGCACAGATACGCAGTATTTT	TRBV13	TRBJ2-3	-	-
CASSLVPSGGALGNEQFF	TGTGCCAGCAGCTTAGTCCCTAGCGGGGGGGCCCTGGGGAATGAGCAGTTCTTC	TRBV7-2	TRBJ2-1	-	TRBD2